The 20 T cell receptor beta chains given below trace back to one sample, sequenced in a study of metastatic and nonmetastatic thyroid tumors. With MiXCR, TCRdb reprocessed the PCR reads. The sample holds approximately 26,000 clones; over 10% are singletons and the top ten take over 4%. Every patient was untreated before thyroid surgery. Sequencing used blood. Receptors originate from a female donor with papillary thyroid cancer or a benign thyroid nodule (not recorded which). Some clones in this sample may be carry-over from other donors' samples.

Note on this clone: Germline is not matched at one junction end, which may reflect a read error. V and J are TRBV7-2 and TRBJ2-2; TRBD2 agrees at 7 bases. The CDR3 is made up of 15 amino acids. Per the germline V gene, CDR1 is SGHTA and CDR2 is FQGNSA. CDR3 sequence: CVSSVQRDYTGELFF. CDR3 sequence (DNA): TGTGTCAGCAGCGTCCAGCGGGACTACACAGGGGAGCTGTTTTTT.

This clone was found many times. The genes are TRBV19 and TRBJ2-1; maybe TRBD2 (6 bases). Trimming removed 3 bases at V and 4 bases at J, with 13 bases between. Germline-derived CDR1 and CDR2 are LNHDA and SQIVND (reference sequence). The CDR3 runs 15 residues. Here the CDR3 DNA reads TGTGCCAGTAGTATTCTGGGGGGAACTTACAATGAGCAGTTCTTC. As protein: CASSILGGTYNEQFF.

This clone showed up many times. V and J are TRBV7-8 and TRBJ2-3; 7 bases map to TRBD2. V trimming: 1 base; J trimming: 2 bases; junction bases outside the gene matches: 3. This CDR3 region has 15 residues. Germline lookup yields CDR1 SGHVS and CDR2 FQNEAQ. The CDR3 nucleotides are TGTGCCAGCAGCTTAGTTCGGGACTACACAGATACGCAGTATTTT. Protein sequence: CASSLVRDYTDTQYF. Drawing the rest from reference TRBV7-8 and TRBJ2-3, the complete variable domain is GAGVSQSPRYKVAKRGQDVALRCDPISGHVSLFWYQQALGQGPEFLTYFQNEAQLDKSGLPSDRFFAERPEGSVSTLKIQRTQQEDSAVYLCASSLVRDYTDTQYFGPGTRLTVL.

Many counts were recorded for this clone. This chain connects TRBV4-1 to TRBJ1-2; no clear D. Trimming shortened V by 0 bases and J by 0 bases, and 8 bases separated the two germline ends. Germline CDR1 MGHRA, CDR2 YSYEKL. There are 15 residues in the CDR3. The CDR3 loop reads CASSQDSLANYGYTF. In DNA form, the CDR3 reads TGCGCCAGCAGCCAAGACAGTTTAGCTAACTATGGCTACACCTTC.

This clone was counted ten times or more. The chain joins TRBV28 to TRBJ2-1; 7 nucleotides align to TRBD2. The germline gives CDR1 MDHEN, CDR2 SYDVKM. The length of the CDR3 is 14 residues. J lost 1 base, V lost 7 bases, and 4 bases had no gene match. The chain's CDR3 is CASITGGSYNEQFF. CDR3 DNA: TGTGCCAGCATTACCGGGGGGTCCTACAATGAGCAGTTCTTC.

This clone was seen repeatedly, ten times or more. This rearrangement joins TRBV12-3 or TRBV12-4 to TRBJ2-3; D ambiguous. The CDR3 length is 14 residues. Between the trimmed V and J ends, which lost 5 bases and 7 bases, there was a span of 16 bases. The CDR3 nucleotides read TGTGCCAGCAGTATCACAATAATAGGGAATACGCAGTATTTT. Its protein is CASSITIIGNTQYF.

This clone has a count of ten or more. The rearrangement uses TRBV7-2 and TRBJ1-2, with D perhaps matching TRBD1 (6 bases). This CDR3 has 13 residues. With 7 bases removed from V and 8 bases from J, the gap between germline ends came to 17 bases. The germline gives CDR1 SGHTA, CDR2 FQGNSA. Written as DNA, the CDR3 is TGTGCCAGCACCGCCCCGGGGGCGAGGGGCTACACCTTC. Translating it yields CASTAPGARGYTF.

Comments on this clone: At one of its ends the junction is not consistent with the germline gene, which may arise from a read error. This chain joins TRBV7-9 and TRBJ1-1, with 9 bases fitting TRBD1. In germline, CDR1 is SEHNR, CDR2 FQNEAQ (reference sequence). This CDR3 spans 13 amino acids. The CDR3 loop is CARSGQGSTEDFF. CDR3 coding DNA: TGTGCCAGAAGCGGACAGGGGTCCACTGAAGATTTCTTT.

V is TRBV19 and J is TRBJ2-5, with 8 bases aligning to TRBD1. The CDR3 length is 14 residues. Per germline, CDR1 LNHDA and CDR2 SQIVND (reference sequence). The J segment lost 7 bases and the V segment lost 11 bases, leaving 15 bases of the junction unmatched. The CDR3 nucleotides read TGTGCCTGCAGCCAGGGGGCGGGTTTCGGGACCCAGTACTTC. Amino acids: CACSQGAGFGTQYF.

This clone has just a few counts. This sequence may be a read error, since a much larger clone differs from it by one base. The rearrangement links TRBV10-3 to TRBJ2-3; D is ambiguous. Trimming took off 6 bases at V and 2 bases at J, with 12 bases between the two ends. Germline assignment: CDR1 ENHRY and CDR2 SYGVKD. This CDR3 contains 14 residues. CDR3 in DNA: TGTGCCATCAGCTCCGCGGACCTCACAGATACGCAGTATTTT. Its translation: CAISSADLTDTQYF.

This clone was recorded at least ten times. A much larger clone differs by one base, so this may be a read error. Additional DNA sequences in this sample encode the identical CDR3. V and J are TRBV10-1 and TRBJ2-1; D may be TRBD1 (6 bases). The CDR3 runs 16 residues. Trimming took off 6 bases at V and 7 bases at J, with 22 bases between the two ends. In germline, CDR1 is WNHNN, CDR2 SYGVQD (reference sequence). In DNA form, the CDR3 reads TGCGCCAGCAGATTCCTTACTAGGGGGTTACCGAATGAGCAGTTCTTC. Translated: CASRFLTRGLPNEQFF.

This clone rates as medium-sized. The J gene is TRBJ2-7, the V gene TRBV7-6, with 10 bases fitting TRBD2. The CDR3 spans 16 residues. The germline gives CDR1 SGHVS, CDR2 FNYEAQ. Trimming cost V 2 bases and J 1 base; bases outside gene matches: 5. The CDR3 DNA is TGTGCCAGCAGCTTATCCAGCGGGAGGGTATCCTACGAGCAGTACTTC. Translating it yields CASSLSSGRVSYEQYF.

Comments on this clone: A much larger clonotype is one base distant, so this may be a read error. The sample has other DNA sequences that encode this CDR3 too. The V call is TRBV10-3, the J call TRBJ2-5; D call uncertain. This CDR3 is built from 14 residues. Germline V gene data show CDR1 as ENHRY and CDR2 as SYGVKD. Trimming left V 3 bases short and J 2 bases short, with 10 bases between. CDR3 nucleotides: TGTGCCATCAGTGAATCGACGAATCAAGAGACCCAGTACTTC. It codes for CAISESTNQETQYF.

This clone was picked up many times. V is TRBV30 and J is TRBJ1-1; no firm D call. The germline V gene has CDR1 GTSNPN and CDR2 SVGIG (reference sequence). The CDR3 has 13 amino acids. V lost 3 bases and J lost 1, with 9 bases in between. Here the CDR3 reads CAWRGVWNTEAFF. The CDR3 DNA sequence: TGTGCCTGGAGGGGTGTCTGGAACACTGAAGCTTTCTTT.

This clone was recorded at least ten times. Additional DNA sequences in this sample encode the identical CDR3. The chain carries TRBV6-1 and TRBJ1-1, with D possibly being TRBD1 (6 bases). The CDR3 runs 14 residues. Trimming left V 9 bases short and J 0 bases short, with 14 bases between. Germline CDR1 and CDR2: MNHNS and SASEGT. CDR3 bases: TGTGCCAGTAGGGGGGGAGGCATGAACACTGAAGCTTTCTTT. Translated, it gives CASRGGGMNTEAFF.

At least ten counts were recorded for this clone. The chain employs TRBV25-1 and TRBJ2-7; D remains unclear. The CDR3 consists of 14 residues. The V gene lost 2 bases and the J gene lost 2 bases, with 10 bases spanning the gap. The germline V gene encodes CDR1 MGHDK and CDR2 SYGVNS. As DNA, the CDR3 is TGTGCCAGCAGTGAAAGTCGCGGCACCTACGAGCAGTACTTC. It is translated as CASSESRGTYEQYF.

This clone occurred many times. The rearrangement joins TRBV11-2 to TRBJ1-1; 7 bases fit TRBD1. V was pared by 5 bases and J by 4 bases, with 10 bases of the junction left unmatched. The CDR3 sequence is 15 residues long. Per the germline V gene, CDR1 is SGHAT and CDR2 is FQNNGV. In DNA form, the CDR3 reads TGTGCCAGCAGCAACTACAGGGGCCGGGGCACTGAAGCTTTCTTT. It is translated as CASSNYRGRGTEAFF.

This clone has a count of ten or more. V gene TRBV20-1 combines with J gene TRBJ2-6; D remains unclear. Germline V gives CDR1 DFQATT, CDR2 SNEGSKA (reference sequence). The length of the CDR3 is 13 residues. The V end was cut by 4 bases, the J end by 0 bases, with 4 bases between. The CDR3 bases are TGCAGTGCTACCCCCTCTGGGGCCAACGTCCTGACTTTC. Residues: CSATPSGANVLTF.

J is TRBJ2-7 and V is TRBV19; TRBD1 might be the D (6 bases). In germline, CDR1 is LNHDA, CDR2 SQIVND (reference sequence). Trimming shortened V by 1 base and J by 4 bases, and 14 bases separated the two germline ends. CDR3 length: 15 residues. In nucleotides, the CDR3 is TGTGCCAGTAGTATAGCACAGGGAACCCGATACGAGCAGTACTTC. This gives the protein CASSIAQGTRYEQYF.

This clone was seen repeatedly, ten times or more. The chain carries TRBV19 and TRBJ1-5; 9 nucleotides agree with TRBD1. V dropped 10 bases and J dropped 5; count of bases not matched to a gene: 9. Germline assignment: CDR1 LNHDA and CDR2 SQIVND (reference sequence). This CDR3 contains 14 residues. The CDR3 nucleotides read TGTGCCACCACCGGGACAGGGAAACATCAGCCCCAGCATTTT. Amino acids: CATTGTGKHQPQHF.